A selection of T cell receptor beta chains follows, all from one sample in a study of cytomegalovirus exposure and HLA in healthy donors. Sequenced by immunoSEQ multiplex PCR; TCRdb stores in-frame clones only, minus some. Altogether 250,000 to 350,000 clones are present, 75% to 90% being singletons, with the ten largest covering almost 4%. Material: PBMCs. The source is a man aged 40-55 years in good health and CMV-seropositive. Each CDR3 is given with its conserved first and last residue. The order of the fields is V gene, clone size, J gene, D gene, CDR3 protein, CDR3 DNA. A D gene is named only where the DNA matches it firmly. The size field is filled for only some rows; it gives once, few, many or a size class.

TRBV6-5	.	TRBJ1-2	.	CASSDSLNYGYTF	TGTGCCAGCAGTGACAGCCTTAACTATGGCTACACCTTC
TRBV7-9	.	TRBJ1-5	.	CASSLSWRDRQPQHF	TGTGCCAGCAGCCTTAGCTGGCGTGACAGACAGCCCCAGCATTTT
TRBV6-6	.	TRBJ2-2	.	CASWWTLNTGELFF	TGTGCCAGCTGGTGGACTTTGAACACCGGGGAGCTGTTTTTT
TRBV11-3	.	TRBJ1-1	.	CASSLQGLDTEAFF	TGTGCCAGCAGCTTACAGGGCCTAGACACTGAAGCTTTCTTT
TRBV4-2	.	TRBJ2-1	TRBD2	CASSPPAGGNNEQFF	TGTGCCAGCAGCCCCCCCGCGGGAGGGAACAATGAGCAGTTCTTC
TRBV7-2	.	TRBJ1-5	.	CASSPRNQPQHF	TGTGCCAGCAGCCCCCGTAATCAGCCCCAGCATTTT
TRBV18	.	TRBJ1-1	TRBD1	CASSGDSLLMNTEAFF	TGTGCCAGCTCAGGGGACAGCCTATTAATGAACACTGAAGCTTTCTTT
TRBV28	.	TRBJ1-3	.	CASSLAGSRPGNTIYF	TGTGCCAGCAGTTTGGCGGGATCCCGGCCTGGAAACACCATATATTTT
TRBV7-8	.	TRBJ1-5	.	CASSLAGRGNQPQHF	TGTGCCAGCAGCTTAGCGGGCAGAGGCAATCAGCCCCAGCATTTT
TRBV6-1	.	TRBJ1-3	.	CASSGGSLGGLTGNTIYF	TGTGCCAGCAGTGGAGGGTCCCTGGGAGGGCTAACTGGAAACACCATATATTTT
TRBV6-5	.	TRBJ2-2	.	CASSYSRGFRPGELFF	TGTGCCAGCAGTTACTCGAGAGGGTTTCGACCCGGGGAGCTGTTTTTT
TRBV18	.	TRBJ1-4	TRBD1	CASSRDRNEKLFF	TGTGCCAGCTCAAGGGACAGGAATGAAAAACTGTTTTTT
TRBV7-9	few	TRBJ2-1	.	CSSSLGHNEQFF	TGTTCCAGCAGCTTAGGGCACAATGAGCAGTTCTTC
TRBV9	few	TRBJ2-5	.	CASSAGETQYF	TGTGCCAGCAGCGCAGGAGAGACCCAGTACTTC
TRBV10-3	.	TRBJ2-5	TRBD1	CATYGQGRDGQETQYF	TGTGCCACCTACGGACAGGGACGTGACGGGCAAGAGACCCAGTACTTC
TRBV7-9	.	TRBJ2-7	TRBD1	CASSLTGVGEQYF	TGTGCCAGCAGCTTGACAGGGGTAGGAGAGCAGTACTTC